This paragraph covers one TCR beta chain sequence. Antigen: not known. The data are from a study of cytomegalovirus exposure and HLA in healthy donors. Regarding the study as a whole: The productive fraction for most TCR beta V segments was about 87% or about 30% in an earlier analysis. A cluster of highly shared sequence variants was likely a sequencing artifact.

The PCR used 60 Vbeta and 13 Jbeta primers. In the source study's methods: In a later analysis, around 10 million of some 80 million unique beta chains occurred in at least two donors. The data were produced by immunoSEQ multiplex PCR, yet TCRdb's version contains in-frame clones alone and is incomplete. That table is the source of V, J and clone size, and D and trimming were worked out from the DNA. In the table there are under 150,000 clones, over 65% of which are singletons. The germline V and J ends were trimmed by 7 bases and 0 bases, with 13 bases remaining between them. CDR1 is SEHNR, CDR2 FQNEAQ, per germline (reference sequence). The CDR3 loop spans 15 amino acids.

This sequence was found in a woman aged 18 to 35 in good health and CMV-seronegative. The V and J genes are TRBV7-9 and TRBJ2-1; maybe TRBD1 (6 bases). Sequenced input: PBMCs. The CDR3 DNA is TGTGCCAGCATCGATGACAGGAGCTCCTACAATGAGCAGTTCTTC. It encodes CASIDDRSSYNEQFF.